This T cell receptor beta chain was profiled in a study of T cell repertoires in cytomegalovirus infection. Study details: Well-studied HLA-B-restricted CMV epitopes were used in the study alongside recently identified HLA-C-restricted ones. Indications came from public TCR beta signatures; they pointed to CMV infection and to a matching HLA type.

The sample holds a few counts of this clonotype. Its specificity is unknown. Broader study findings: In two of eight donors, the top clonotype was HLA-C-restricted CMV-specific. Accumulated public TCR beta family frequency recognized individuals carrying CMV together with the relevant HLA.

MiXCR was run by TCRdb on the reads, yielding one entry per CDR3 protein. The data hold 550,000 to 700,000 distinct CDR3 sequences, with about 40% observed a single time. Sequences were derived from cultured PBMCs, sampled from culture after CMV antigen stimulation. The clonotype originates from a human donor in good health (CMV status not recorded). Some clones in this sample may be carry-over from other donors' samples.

The CDR3 protein is CASSPYWDSAPRETQYF. The CDR3 coding sequence is TGTGCCAGCAGCCCGTACTGGGACAGCGCACCTCGGGAGACCCAGTACTTC. The chain employs TRBV7-8 and TRBJ2-5; the match to TRBD1 covers 7 bases. CDR3 length: 17 amino acids. Trimming took 5 bases from V and 5 from J; bases not matched to a gene: 17. Germline CDR1 reads SGHVS; CDR2 reads FQNEAQ.